The present TCR beta chain was sequenced within a study of blood T cell repertoires in COVID-19. The CDR3 has 16 residues. In germline, CDR1 is MNHEY, CDR2 SVGAGI. V was pared by 4 bases and J by 7 bases, with 12 bases of the junction left unmatched. Some clones are missing from TCRdb's copy, which holds only in-frame ones; the method was immunoSEQ multiplex PCR. This sample yields over 200,000 clones, of which approximately 86% are seen a single time; about 4.7% belongs to the top ten. Material: PBMCs or T cells enriched from blood (not recorded which). This rearrangement joins TRBV6-5 to TRBJ1-2, with 10 bases that match TRBD1. The clonotype was recovered from a woman in her 30s who had been exposed to COVID-19. The CDR3 DNA reads TGTGCCAGCAGTTCAGCCTCGACAGGGGGCTGGAGTGGCTACACCTTC. Protein product: CASSSASTGGWSGYTF.